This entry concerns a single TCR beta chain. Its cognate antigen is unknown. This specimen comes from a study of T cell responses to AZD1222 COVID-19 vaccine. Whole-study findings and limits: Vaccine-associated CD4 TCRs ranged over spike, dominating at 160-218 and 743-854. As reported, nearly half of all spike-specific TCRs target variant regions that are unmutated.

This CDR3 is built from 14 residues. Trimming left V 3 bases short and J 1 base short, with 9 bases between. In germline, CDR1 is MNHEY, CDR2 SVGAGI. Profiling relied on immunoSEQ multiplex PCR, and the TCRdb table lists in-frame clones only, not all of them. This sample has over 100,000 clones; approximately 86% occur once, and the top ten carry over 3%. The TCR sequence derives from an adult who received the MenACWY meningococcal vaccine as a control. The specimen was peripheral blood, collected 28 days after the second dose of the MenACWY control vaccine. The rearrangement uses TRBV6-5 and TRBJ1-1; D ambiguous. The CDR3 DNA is TGTGCCAGCAGTTATGGCGGGGAGAACACTGAAGCTTTCTTT. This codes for CASSYGGENTEAFF.